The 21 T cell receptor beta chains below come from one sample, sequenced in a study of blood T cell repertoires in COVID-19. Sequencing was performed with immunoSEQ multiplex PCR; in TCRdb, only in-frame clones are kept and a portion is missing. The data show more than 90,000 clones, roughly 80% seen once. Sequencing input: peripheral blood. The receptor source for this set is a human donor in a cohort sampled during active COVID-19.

The DNA of the CDR3 is TGTGCCAGCAGCTTAGCAGGGGTAGCTTCACCCCTCCACTTT. Its protein is CASSLAGVASPLHF. The chain recombines TRBV7-9 with TRBJ1-6; tentatively, D is TRBD1 (5 bases). V was trimmed by 0 bases and J by 9 bases, leaving 9 bases between them. The germline V gene has CDR1 SEHNR and CDR2 FQNEAQ (reference sequence). The CDR3 loop spans 14 amino acids.

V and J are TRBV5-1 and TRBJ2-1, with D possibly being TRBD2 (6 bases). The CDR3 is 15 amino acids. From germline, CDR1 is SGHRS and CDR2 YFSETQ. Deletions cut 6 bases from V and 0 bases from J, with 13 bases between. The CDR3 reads CASTFSGVSYNEQFF. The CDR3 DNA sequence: TGCGCCAGCACCTTTAGCGGAGTCTCCTACAATGAGCAGTTCTTC.

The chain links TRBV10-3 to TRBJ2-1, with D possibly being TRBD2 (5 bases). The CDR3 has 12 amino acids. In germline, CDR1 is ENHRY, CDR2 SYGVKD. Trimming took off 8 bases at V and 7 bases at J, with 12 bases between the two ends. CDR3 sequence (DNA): TGTGCCATCTCTGAGCGGTTTAATGAGCAGTTCTTC. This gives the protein CAISERFNEQFF.

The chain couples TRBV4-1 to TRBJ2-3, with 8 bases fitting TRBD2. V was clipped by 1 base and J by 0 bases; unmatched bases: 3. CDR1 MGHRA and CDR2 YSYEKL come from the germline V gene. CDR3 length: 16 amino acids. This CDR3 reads CASSQAQRGSTDTQYF. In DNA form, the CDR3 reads TGCGCCAGCAGCCAAGCCCAGCGGGGGAGCACAGATACGCAGTATTTT.

The CDR3 reads CASSFTAASYNEQFF. Written as DNA, the CDR3 is TGTGCCAGCAGTTTCACAGCGGCCTCCTACAATGAGCAGTTCTTC. The V gene is TRBV28, the J gene TRBJ2-1, with D possibly matching TRBD2 (5 bases). Germline values: CDR1 MDHEN, CDR2 SYDVKM. V shed 3 bases and J shed 0 bases, with 9 bases lying between them. The CDR3 loop spans 15 amino acids.

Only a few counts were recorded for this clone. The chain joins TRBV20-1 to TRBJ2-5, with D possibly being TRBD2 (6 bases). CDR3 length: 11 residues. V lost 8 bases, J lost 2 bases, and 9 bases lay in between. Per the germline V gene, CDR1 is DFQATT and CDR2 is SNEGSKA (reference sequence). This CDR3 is CSMGLQETQYF. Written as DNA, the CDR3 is TGCAGTATGGGACTGCAAGAGACCCAGTACTTC.

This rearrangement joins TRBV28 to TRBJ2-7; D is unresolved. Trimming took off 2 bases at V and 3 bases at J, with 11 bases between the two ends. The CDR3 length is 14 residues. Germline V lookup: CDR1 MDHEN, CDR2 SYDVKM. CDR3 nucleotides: TGTGCCAGCAGTTTAACCCCAGTCCTCTACGAGCAGTACTTC. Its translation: CASSLTPVLYEQYF.

DNA of the CDR3: TGTGCCAGCAGCCCCTCCGGGGGGCTAGCGGGCATCTACGAGCAGTACTTC. This sequence encodes CASSPSGGLAGIYEQYF. The chain combines TRBV7-8 with TRBJ2-7; 8 nucleotides agree with TRBD2. The CDR3 is 17 residues long. Germline CDR1 is SGHVS and CDR2 is FQNEAQ. The trim removed 5 bases at V and 3 bases at J, leaving 15 bases unmatched.

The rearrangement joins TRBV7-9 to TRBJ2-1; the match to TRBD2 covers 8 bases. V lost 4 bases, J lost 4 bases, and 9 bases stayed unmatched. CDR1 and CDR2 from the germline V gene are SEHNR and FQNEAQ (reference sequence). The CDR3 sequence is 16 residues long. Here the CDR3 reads CASSSDSGRSYNEQFF. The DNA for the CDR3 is TGTGCCAGCAGCTCAGACAGCGGGAGAAGTTACAATGAGCAGTTCTTC.

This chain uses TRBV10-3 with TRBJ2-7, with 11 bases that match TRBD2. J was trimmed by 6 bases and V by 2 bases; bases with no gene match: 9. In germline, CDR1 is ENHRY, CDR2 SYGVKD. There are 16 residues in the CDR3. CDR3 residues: CAISETTSGVGGEQYF. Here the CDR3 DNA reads TGTGCCATCAGTGAGACGACTAGCGGGGTGGGGGGCGAGCAGTACTTC.

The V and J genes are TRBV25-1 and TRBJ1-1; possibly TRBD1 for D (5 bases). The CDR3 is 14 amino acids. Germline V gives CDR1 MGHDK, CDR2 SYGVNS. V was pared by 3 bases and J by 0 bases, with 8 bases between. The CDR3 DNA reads TGTGCCAGCAGTGACCCAGGGATGAACACTGAAGCTTTCTTT. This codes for CASSDPGMNTEAFF.

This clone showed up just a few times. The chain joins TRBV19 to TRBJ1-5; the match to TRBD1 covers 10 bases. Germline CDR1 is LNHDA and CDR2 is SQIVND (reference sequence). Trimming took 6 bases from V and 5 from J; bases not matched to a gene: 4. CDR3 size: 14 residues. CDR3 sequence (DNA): TGTGCCAGTAGGGACAGGGGGGGAGATCAGCCCCAGCATTTT. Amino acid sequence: CASRDRGGDQPQHF.

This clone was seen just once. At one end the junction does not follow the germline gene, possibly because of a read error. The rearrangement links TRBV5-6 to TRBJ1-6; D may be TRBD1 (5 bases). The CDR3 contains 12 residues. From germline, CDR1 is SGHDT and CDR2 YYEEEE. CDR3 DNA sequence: TGTGCCAGCAGGCACCCAACAGGTCCCCTACACTTT. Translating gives CASRHPTGPLHF.

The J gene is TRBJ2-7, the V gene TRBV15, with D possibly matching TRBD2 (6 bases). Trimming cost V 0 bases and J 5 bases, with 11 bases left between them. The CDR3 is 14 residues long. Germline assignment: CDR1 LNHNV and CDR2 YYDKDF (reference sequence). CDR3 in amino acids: CATSRERGIHEQYF. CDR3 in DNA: TGTGCCACCAGCAGAGAACGGGGGATCCACGAGCAGTACTTC.

CDR3 nucleotides: TGTGCCAGTAGTCCTACAGGGGATCGTCAGCCCCAGCATTTT. Its translation: CASSPTGDRQPQHF. The genes are TRBV19 and TRBJ1-5; 7 bases map to TRBD1. J was trimmed by 6 bases and V by 5 bases; bases with no gene match: 7. The germline gives CDR1 LNHDA, CDR2 SQIVND (reference sequence). This CDR3 is 14 amino acids long.

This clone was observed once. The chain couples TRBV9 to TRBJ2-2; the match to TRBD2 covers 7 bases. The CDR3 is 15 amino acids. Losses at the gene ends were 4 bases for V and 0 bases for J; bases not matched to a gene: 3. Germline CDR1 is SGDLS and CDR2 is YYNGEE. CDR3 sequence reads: CASSQLASNTGELFF. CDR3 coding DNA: TGTGCCAGCAGCCAACTAGCGTCGAACACCGGGGAGCTGTTTTTT.

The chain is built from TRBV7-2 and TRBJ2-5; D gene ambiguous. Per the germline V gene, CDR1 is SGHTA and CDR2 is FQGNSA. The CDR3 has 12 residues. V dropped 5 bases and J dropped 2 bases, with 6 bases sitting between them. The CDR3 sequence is CASSPLQETQYF. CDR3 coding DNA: TGTGCCAGCAGCCCCTTACAAGAGACCCAGTACTTC.

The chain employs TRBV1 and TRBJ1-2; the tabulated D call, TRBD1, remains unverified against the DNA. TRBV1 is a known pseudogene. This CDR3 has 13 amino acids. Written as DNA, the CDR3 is TGCACCAGCAGCCAAGTGGCTTCCTATGGCTACACCTTC. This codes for CTSSQVASYGYTF.

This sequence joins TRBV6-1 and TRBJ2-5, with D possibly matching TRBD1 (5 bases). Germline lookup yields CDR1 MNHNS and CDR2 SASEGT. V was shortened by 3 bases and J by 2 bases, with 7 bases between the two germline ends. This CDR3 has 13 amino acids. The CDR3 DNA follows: TGTGCCAGCAGTGACAGGGTACAAGAGACCCAGTACTTC. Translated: CASSDRVQETQYF.

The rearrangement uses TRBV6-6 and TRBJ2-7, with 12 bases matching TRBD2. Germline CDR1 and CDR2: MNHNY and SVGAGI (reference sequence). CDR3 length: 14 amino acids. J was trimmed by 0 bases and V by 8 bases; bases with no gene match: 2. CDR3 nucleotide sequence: TGTGCCAGCTGGACTAGCGGGGACTCCTACGAGCAGTACTTC. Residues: CASWTSGDSYEQYF.

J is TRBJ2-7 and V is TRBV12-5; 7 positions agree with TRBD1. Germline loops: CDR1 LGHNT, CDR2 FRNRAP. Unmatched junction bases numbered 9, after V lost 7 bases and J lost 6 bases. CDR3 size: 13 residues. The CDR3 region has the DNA TGTGCTAGTGCTCTAGGGGGCCGCCGCGAGCAGTACTTC. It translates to CASALGGRREQYF.